These T cell receptor beta chains were read from a single sample in a study of cytomegalovirus exposure and HLA in healthy donors. Some clones are missing from TCRdb's copy, which holds only in-frame ones; the method was immunoSEQ multiplex PCR. The table shows 55,000 to 80,000 clones, with more than 80% occurring only once. The sample was PBMCs. These receptors were taken from a woman under 40 in good health and CMV-seronegative. CDR3s include the opening cysteine and the closing phenylalanine or tryptophan. D genes are given only for firm matches. Size tells how often a clone was seen (once, few, many) or the class of an expanded clone, and some rows leave it out.

v_gene	j_gene	d_gene	abundance	CDR3nt	CDR3aa
TRBV27	TRBJ1-3	-	-	TGTGCCAGCAAAGTGGCGGCCCCCTCTGGAAACACCATATATTTT	CASKVAAPSGNTIYF
TRBV6-6	TRBJ1-6	TRBD1	-	TGTGCCAGCAGTTACTCAGGGGGCCAGCGTTCACCCCTCCACTTT	CASSYSGGQRSPLHF
TRBV2	TRBJ2-2	-	-	TGTGCCAGCAATGGCCCAAACACCGGGGAGCTGTTTTTT	CASNGPNTGELFF
TRBV19	TRBJ1-5	TRBD1	few	TGTGCCACAAGGAGGACAGGGGACAATCAGCCCCAGCATTTT	CATRRTGDNQPQHF
TRBV7-7	TRBJ2-3	-	-	TGTGCTAGCAGCCAAACTAGCAGCACAGATACGCAGTATTTT	CASSQTSSTDTQYF
TRBV9	TRBJ1-2	TRBD1	-	TGTGCCAGCAGCGTAGAGGACAGGGGCTATGGCTACACCTTC	CASSVEDRGYGYTF
TRBV7-6	TRBJ2-7	-	-	TGTGCCAACAGCTTAGCGGCGGAAGCCTACGAGCAGTACTTC	CANSLAAEAYEQYF
TRBV27	TRBJ2-5	-	-	TGTGCCAGCAGTTTAGCCGGCGGCAGGGTGAAAGAGACCCAGTACTTC	CASSLAGGRVKETQYF
TRBV7-2	TRBJ2-1	TRBD2	once	TGTGCCAGCAGCTCGCGGGGGGGCGACACCAATGAGCAGTTCTTC	CASSSRGGDTNEQFF
TRBV4-1	TRBJ1-1	TRBD1	-	TGCGCCAGCAGGCAACACTCACCAAGAAATCACAGGGGGCACACTGAAGCTTTCTTT	CASRQHSPRNHRGHTEAFF
TRBV5-1	TRBJ1-2	-	-	TGCGCCAGCAGCGGACCTGACAGCCACAGCTTC	CASSGPDSHSF
TRBV11-3	TRBJ2-7	-	-	TGTGCCAGCAGCCCAGGGCGGATCTCCTACGAGCAGTACTTC	CASSPGRISYEQYF
TRBV6-4	TRBJ1-2	-	-	TGTGCCAGCAGACCTCAGGGGAAAGGGCTCTATGGCTACACCTTC	CASRPQGKGLYGYTF
TRBV2	TRBJ2-7	-	-	TGTGCCAGCAGGAGGGGACTCCCTCCCTACGAGCAGTACTTC	CASRRGLPPYEQYF
TRBV7-9	TRBJ1-1	TRBD1	-	TGTGCCAGCAGCCGACCTCCGACAGGGCGAAGCACTGAGGCTTTCTTT	CASSRPPTGRSTEAFF
TRBV27	TRBJ2-1	TRBD2	few	TGTGCCAGCACAACCCGGGAGGGGAAAGGGTTAACCGGGTGGTATGAGCAGTTCTTC	CASTTREGKGLTGWYEQFF
TRBV7-6	TRBJ2-7	TRBD1	once	TGTGCCAGCAGCTTAGGGGGGACAGCTTTATCCTACGAGCAGTACTTC	CASSLGGTALSYEQYF
TRBV27	TRBJ2-7	-	few	TGTGCCAGCAGTTTAAGACAGAGCTCCTACGAGCAGTACTTC	CASSLRQSSYEQYF
TRBV9	TRBJ2-1	-	-	TGTGCCAGCAGCGTAGGGGAGGTCCGGGGCCCTTACAATGAGCAGTTCTTC	CASSVGEVRGPYNEQFF
TRBV2	TRBJ2-2	-	few	TGTGCCAGCAGTGCGTCAAATCAGGGTCTCACCGGGGAGCTGTTTTTT	CASSASNQGLTGELFF
TRBV27	TRBJ2-7	TRBD1	-	TGTGCCAGCAGACAGGGGACCTACGAGCAGTACTTC	CASRQGTYEQYF
TRBV27	TRBJ1-4	-	-	TGTGCCAGCAGTTTATGGGGGGGCCCTAATGAAAAACTGTTTTTT	CASSLWGGPNEKLFF
TRBV7-2	TRBJ1-1	-	-	TGTGCCAGCAGCTTAGGGTATGGAGAGAACACTGAAGCTTTCTTT	CASSLGYGENTEAFF
TRBV5-1	TRBJ1-4	-	-	TGCGCCAGCAGCTGGGTTGGGGAGCGAGGAGAAAAACTGTTTTTT	CASSWVGERGEKLFF
TRBV14	TRBJ2-5	TRBD1	once	TGTGCCAGCAGCCGTTTCGGGACAGGGTATCAAGAGACCCAGTACTTC	CASSRFGTGYQETQYF
TRBV28	TRBJ1-4	-	-	TGTGCCAGCAGTTTTCCGAGTACAACTAATGAAAAACTGTTTTTT	CASSFPSTTNEKLFF
TRBV7-2	TRBJ1-3	-	few	TGTGCCAGCAGCTTCGTTGGCAGGGTCGCTTCTGGAAACACCATATATTTT	CASSFVGRVASGNTIYF
TRBV5-1	TRBJ2-1	-	-	TGCGCCAGCGTGTCAGGGAATGAGCAGTTCTTC	CASVSGNEQFF
TRBV5-1	TRBJ2-3	-	few	TGCGCCAGCAGCTTGGAAGGGCTAGCGATCACAGATACGCAGTATTTT	CASSLEGLAITDTQYF
TRBV11-3	TRBJ2-2	-	-	TGTGCCAGCAGCTTTTCACAGGGAAACACCGGGGAGCTGTTTTTT	CASSFSQGNTGELFF
TRBV12-5	TRBJ2-1	TRBD1	-	TGTGCTAGTGGTTTGGACAGACAGGGGGGACACAATGAGCAGTTCTTC	CASGLDRQGGHNEQFF
TRBV7-2	TRBJ2-7	TRBD2	-	TGTGCCAGCAGCTTAGGCGGGGGGCGGTCCTACGAGCAGTACTTC	CASSLGGGRSYEQYF
TRBV11-2	TRBJ1-5	-	-	TGTGCCAGCAGCCAAGGGAGGGCTGGTCAGCCCCAGCATTTT	CASSQGRAGQPQHF
TRBV6-4	TRBJ2-1	TRBD1	-	TGTGCCAGCAGTGCCGGGACAGGCCACAATGAGCAGTTCTTC	CASSAGTGHNEQFF
TRBV19	TRBJ1-5	TRBD1	-	TGTGCCACTCGACAGGGCCCAAATCAGCCCCAGCATTTT	CATRQGPNQPQHF
TRBV9	TRBJ2-2	-	-	TGTGCCAGCAGCGTAGAGGGGGGGACCGGGGAGCTGTTTTTT	CASSVEGGTGELFF
TRBV19	TRBJ1-5	-	few	TGTGCCAGTAGTTTTTATCGGGGACAGCCCCAGCATTTT	CASSFYRGQPQHF
TRBV4-3	TRBJ1-5	-	-	TGCGCCAGCAGCCCCACCCCGGGCGGGACGGATCAGCCCCAGCATTTT	CASSPTPGGTDQPQHF
TRBV19	TRBJ1-3	TRBD1	-	TGTGCCGCGGGACAGCTAAACTCTGGAAACACCATATATTTT	CAAGQLNSGNTIYF
TRBV4-3	TRBJ1-4	TRBD1	-	TGCGCCAGCAGCCAAGGACAGGGAGGCAATGAAAAACTGTTTTTT	CASSQGQGGNEKLFF
TRBV7-9	TRBJ2-1	TRBD2	-	TGTGCCAGCAGCTTATCTGGGACTAGCGGCAATGAGCAGTTCTTC	CASSLSGTSGNEQFF
TRBV7-2	TRBJ1-1	TRBD1	-	TGTGCCAGCAGCTTAAACAGGGGTGGTATTGGGAACACTGAAGCTTTCTTT	CASSLNRGGIGNTEAFF
TRBV7-2	TRBJ2-5	-	-	TGTGCCAGCAGCTTAGCCCCCGAGAGAGAGACCCAGTACTTC	CASSLAPERETQYF
TRBV2	TRBJ1-4	TRBD1	-	TGTGCCAGCAGGGACACAGGGGTCAGCAATGAAAAACTGTTTTTT	CASRDTGVSNEKLFF
TRBV6-1	TRBJ1-5	-	once	TGTGCCAGCAGGGAGGGGTTACTCAATCAGCCCCAGCATTTT	CASREGLLNQPQHF
TRBV7-8	TRBJ1-3	TRBD1	-	TGTGCCAGCAGCTCCCCGGGACAGGGCCCCGCCTACTCTGGAAACACCATATATTTT	CASSSPGQGPAYSGNTIYF
TRBV6-5	TRBJ1-1	-	-	TGTGCCAGCAGCCATACCCAGGGCTTTGAAGCTTTCTTT	CASSHTQGFEAFF
TRBV6-1	TRBJ1-5	-	-	TGTGCCAGCAGTGGGGGGCACGGTCAGCCCCAGCATTTT	CASSGGHGQPQHF
TRBV6-6	TRBJ1-4	TRBD1	-	TGTGCCAGCAGTTACTCTAACAGGGGGCTTCAAAAACTGTTTTTT	CASSYSNRGLQKLFF
TRBV5-4	TRBJ2-2	TRBD2	once	TGTGCCAGCAGCTCGTGGACTAGTGGCACCGGGGAGCTGTTTTTT	CASSSWTSGTGELFF
TRBV9	TRBJ2-7	TRBD1	-	TGTGCCAGCAGCCAGTCGGGACAGGGGGCCTTCGAGCAGTACTTC	CASSQSGQGAFEQYF
TRBV27	TRBJ1-1	-	-	TGTGCCAGCAGTTACTCCCCAGGGCCCGGGGGTGAAGCTTTCTTT	CASSYSPGPGGEAFF
TRBV5-1	TRBJ1-2	-	-	TGCGCCAGCAGCCCTAGGAAGATGACTAATGGCTACACCTTC	CASSPRKMTNGYTF
TRBV19	TRBJ2-7	TRBD1	-	TGTGCCAGTAGTACGGGACAGGACTACGAGCAGTACTTC	CASSTGQDYEQYF